This T cell receptor beta chain was captured by sequencing in a study of OX40 agonist ivuxolimab in advanced cancers. Across the whole study: Patient treatment consisted of intravenous ivuxolimab administration every 2 weeks at 0.01 to 10 mg/kg. Of mixed ages from about 20 to 85 and averaging about 60 years, the group was around 78% male.

Points on this clone: Its antigen is undetermined.

CDR3 length: 15 amino acids. J lost 4 bases, V lost 4 bases, and 8 bases had no gene match. Germline loops: CDR1 MGHRA, CDR2 YSYEKL. General study results and limits: With doses of 0.1 to 3.0 mg/kg, CD4+ and CD8+ blood T cells had undergone clonal expansion by week 6. Some patients without response likewise showed low normalized clonal expansion.

Sequencing was performed with immunoSEQ multiplex PCR; in TCRdb, only in-frame clones are kept and a portion is missing. The data contain approximately 72,000 clones, over 80% of them seen just once; the ten biggest clones take up around 0.78%. V is TRBV4-1 and J is TRBJ2-5; the match to TRBD2 covers 8 bases. The sequence was collected from an adult with an advanced solid tumor such as melanoma, head and neck, liver or kidney cancer. The source was CD4+ or CD8+ T cells sorted from blood, collected in a trial of the OX40 agonist ivuxolimab. CDR3 amino acids: CASSPQAGAGETQYF. For the CDR3, the DNA is TGCGCCAGCAGCCCCCAAGCGGGAGCGGGAGAGACCCAGTACTTC.